The 25 T cell receptor beta chains below all came from one sample that was sequenced in a study of CD8+CD57+ T cells in acquired aplastic anemia (dated by TCRdb to the late 2010s). For sequencing, an Illumina HiSeq 2000 was employed. Profiling of TCR beta VDJ combinations and CDR3 sequences used genomic DNA as the template. TCRdb reran the public reads through fastp at Q25 and MiXCR, keeping productive beta chains. A single entry per CDR3 protein holds the most common genes and DNA from its merged rows. The sample table holds about half a million distinct CDR3 sequences, of which under 40% were seen once. The leading ten clones occupy under 0.95% of the sample. Flow cytometry had shown CD8+CD57+ cell expansion in the patients selected for sequencing. Specimen: sorted CD4+, CD8+, or CD8+CD57+ T cells (not recorded which) from PBMCs. The receptors here all came from a human donor with aplastic anemia.

The table lists this clonotype with a few counts. The J gene is TRBJ2-7, the V gene TRBV6-1; D remains unclear. The germline V gene has CDR1 MNHNS and CDR2 SASEGT. The V end lost 2 bases, the J end lost 4 bases, and 12 bases lay between the germline ends. The CDR3 loop spans 14 amino acids. The CDR3 loop reads CASSELRALYEQYF. CDR3 DNA sequence: TGTGCCAGCAGTGAATTAAGAGCGTTATACGAGCAGTACTTC.

This clonotype was seen repeatedly, ten times or more. V usage is TRBV12-3 or TRBV12-4 and J usage is TRBJ2-7; D possibly uses TRBD1 or TRBD2 (5 bases each). The V gene lost 8 bases and the J gene lost 3 bases, with 11 bases spanning the gap. This CDR3 is built from 12 residues. CDR3 sequence (DNA): TGTGCCAGCGAGGGGAATAACTACGAGCAGTACTTC. It yields the protein CASEGNNYEQYF.

The chain recombines TRBV10-1 with TRBJ2-1; a weak D match, TRBD2 (6 bases). Germline assignment: CDR1 WNHNN and CDR2 SYGVQD (reference sequence). With 3 bases removed from V and 0 bases from J, the gap between germline ends came to 15 bases. The CDR3 runs to 17 residues. CDR3 sequence reads: CASSESPLASSYNEQFF. CDR3 nucleotides: TGCGCCAGCAGTGAATCACCTCTAGCGAGCTCCTACAATGAGCAGTTCTTC.

The table lists this clonotype with a few counts. The rearrangement uses TRBV14 and TRBJ2-3, with unresolved D. The CDR3 has 15 residues. The V end lost 0 bases, the J end lost 4 bases, and 11 bases lay between the germline ends. Germline V gives CDR1 SGHDN, CDR2 FVKESK. CDR3 DNA: TGTGCCAGCAGCCAAGATAATACGTCCCCAGATACGCAGTATTTT. It yields the protein CASSQDNTSPDTQYF.

The chain combines TRBV15 with TRBJ1-5, with unresolved D. This CDR3 comprises 15 residues. CDR1 LNHNV and CDR2 YYDKDF come from the germline V gene (reference sequence). Deletions cut 0 bases from V and 5 bases from J, with 11 bases between. Written as DNA, the CDR3 is TGTGCCACCAGCAGAGATAAGGGTGGCCATCAGCCCCAGCATTTT. Its protein is CATSRDKGGHQPQHF.

The chain uses TRBV12-3 or TRBV12-4 and TRBJ2-2; 7 bases fit TRBD2. Unmatched junction bases numbered 8, after V lost 3 bases and J lost 4 bases. The CDR3 is made up of 16 amino acids. For the CDR3, the DNA is TGTGCCAGCAGTTTTGGGGGAGGGAGAAGCACCGGGGAGCTGTTTTTT. Translating gives CASSFGGGRSTGELFF.

This clonotype was found many times. The chain carries TRBV6-5 and TRBJ1-5, with 8 bases matching TRBD1. V shed 0 bases and J 2 bases; nucleotides not matched to a gene: 3. Germline lookup yields CDR1 MNHEY and CDR2 SVGAGI. The CDR3 totals 16 residues. In DNA, the CDR3 is TGTGCCAGCAGTTACTCCCGGACAGGGCGCAATCAGCCCCAGCATTTT. Residues: CASSYSRTGRNQPQHF.

The chain uses TRBV7-2 and TRBJ1-2; D perhaps matches TRBD1 (6 bases). The V end lost 2 bases, the J end lost 2 bases, and 15 bases lay between the germline ends. Germline V gene sequence: CDR1 SGHTA, CDR2 FQGNSA. The CDR3 has 16 residues. The CDR3, as DNA: TGTGCCAGCAGCTTATCTCGAGTGGGGGGCAACTATGGCTACACCTTC. It translates to CASSLSRVGGNYGYTF.

The chain employs TRBV20-1 and TRBJ1-6; tentative D call: TRBD1 (6 bases). In germline, CDR1 is DFQATT, CDR2 SNEGSKA (reference sequence). CDR3 size: 15 residues. The V and J ends lost 7 bases and 10 bases respectively, with 23 bases between them. CDR3 bases: TGCAGTGGAAAAAATTTCACAGGGCCAAGGTCACCCCTCCACTTT. Translated: CSGKNFTGPRSPLHF.

This chain uses TRBV24-1 with TRBJ2-5; 8 nucleotides agree with TRBD2. Germline V gene sequence: CDR1 KGHDR, CDR2 SFDVKD. V trimming: 3 bases; J trimming: 5 bases; junction bases outside the gene matches: 4. The CDR3 runs 14 residues. Here the CDR3 DNA reads TGTGCCACCAGTGATACGACGGGAGGGGAGACCCAGTACTTC. The encoded protein is CATSDTTGGETQYF.

This clonotype has a count of ten or more. The rearrangement joins TRBV2 to TRBJ1-4; D unclear. The germline V gene encodes CDR1 SNHLY and CDR2 FYNNEI. This CDR3 region has 15 residues. With 4 bases removed from V and 8 bases from J, the gap between germline ends came to 17 bases. CDR3 residues: CASSADKAREEKLFF. In DNA form, the CDR3 reads TGTGCCAGCAGTGCAGACAAAGCCCGGGAGGAAAAACTGTTTTTT.

Many counts were recorded for this clonotype. The chain has TRBV10-2 and TRBJ1-3, with D unresolved. Germline V gene lookup returns CDR1 WSHSY and CDR2 SAAADI. Trimming took off 5 bases at V and 0 bases at J, with 5 bases between the two ends. CDR3 length: 13 amino acids. The CDR3 loop is CASSQISGNTIYF. In DNA, the CDR3 is TGCGCCAGCAGTCAGATCTCTGGAAACACCATATATTTT.

This clonotype has just a few counts. The J gene is TRBJ2-7, the V gene TRBV7-3; 9 bases are shared with TRBD1. The J call may be mistaken, given a closer DNA end match to TRBJ2-1. CDR1 is SGHTA, CDR2 FQGTGA, per germline. The CDR3 is 17 amino acids. CDR3 sequence (DNA): TGTGCCAGCAGCTTAACCGGGACAGGGACTACCTACAATGAGCAGTTCTTC. It yields the protein CASSLTGTGTTYNEQFF.

This clonotype was observed many times. The chain carries TRBV10-1 and TRBJ2-5; D is unresolved. This CDR3 contains 11 residues. The germline V gene encodes CDR1 WNHNN and CDR2 SYGVQD (reference sequence). The V end lost 3 bases, the J end lost 5 bases, and 4 bases lay between the germline ends. In DNA form, the CDR3 reads TGCGCCAGCAGTGATGGGGAGACCCAGTACTTC. Encoded protein: CASSDGETQYF.

The chain links TRBV25-1 to TRBJ1-5; no reliable D call. Germline-derived CDR1 and CDR2 are MGHDK and SYGVNS. V was pared by 5 bases and J by 0 bases, with 11 bases between. The CDR3 runs to 15 residues. CDR3 coding DNA: TGTGCCAGCAGTTCTTCCCGACGTAGCAATCAGCCCCAGCATTTT. It is translated as CASSSSRRSNQPQHF.

The chain employs TRBV3-1 and TRBJ2-3; no clear D. V shed 5 bases and J shed 6 bases, with 12 bases lying between them. The CDR3 has 13 amino acids. The V gene's germline CDR1 is LGHDT and CDR2 YNNKEL (reference sequence). CDR3 region: CASSLVPGDTQYF. Here the CDR3 DNA reads TGTGCCAGCAGCTTGGTACCCGGGGATACGCAGTATTTT.

This clonotype was observed a few times. The V call is TRBV30, the J call TRBJ1-2, with D maybe TRBD1 (6 bases). V was trimmed by 0 bases and J by 8 bases, leaving 10 bases between them. The CDR3 is 12 amino acids. The V gene's germline CDR1 is GTSNPN and CDR2 SVGIG (reference sequence). CDR3 loop: CAWSVRGGGYTF. The CDR3 DNA follows: TGTGCCTGGAGTGTACGAGGGGGAGGCTACACCTTC.

The table lists this clonotype with a count of one. The chain is built from TRBV9 and TRBJ1-6; the D gene is possibly TRBD1 (6 bases). The germline V gene encodes CDR1 SGDLS and CDR2 YYNGEE. The CDR3 length is 14 residues. V lost 2 bases and J lost 9, with 12 bases in between. This CDR3 is CASSVGGSGSPLHF. DNA of the CDR3: TGTGCCAGCAGCGTGGGGGGCTCAGGTTCACCCCTCCACTTT.

The chain joins TRBV7-9 to TRBJ1-1, with D unresolved. The V end lost 5 bases, the J end lost 3 bases, and 19 bases lay between the germline ends. This CDR3 is 16 amino acids long. Germline assignment: CDR1 SEHNR and CDR2 FQNEAQ (reference sequence). The CDR3 DNA reads as TGTGCCAGCAGCACGTGGATGGGTGCTTTCGACACTGAAGCTTTCTTT. Its protein is CASSTWMGAFDTEAFF.

This clonotype was detected only a few times. This rearrangement joins TRBV20-1 to TRBJ2-5; D ambiguous. Trimming cost V 5 bases and J 4 bases, with 14 bases left between them. Germline-derived CDR1 and CDR2 are DFQATT and SNEGSKA (reference sequence). CDR3 length: 13 residues. CDR3: CSAGVGPGETQYF. DNA for the CDR3: TGCAGTGCTGGAGTGGGTCCTGGAGAGACCCAGTACTTC.

The chain couples TRBV19 to TRBJ2-7; TRBD1 matches at 11 bases. The J segment lost 4 bases and the V segment lost 10 bases, leaving 6 bases of the junction unmatched. The CDR3 sequence is 13 residues long. CDR1 is LNHDA, CDR2 SQIVND, per germline (reference sequence). CDR3 protein: CATSGDRGYEQYF. The CDR3 DNA reads TGTGCCACCTCCGGGGACAGGGGGTACGAGCAGTACTTC.

This clonotype was recorded many times. The rearrangement links TRBV12-3 or TRBV12-4 to TRBJ1-2; a possible D gene is TRBD1 (5 bases). This CDR3 contains 14 residues. The V end was cut by 1 base, the J end by 7 bases, with 13 bases between. CDR3 DNA: TGTGCCAGCAGTTTAGGATTAGGGGTTCGTGGCTACACCTTC. Its translation: CASSLGLGVRGYTF.

The chain is built from TRBV12-3 or TRBV12-4 and TRBJ1-1; no definite D call. The CDR3 is 15 amino acids. With 5 bases removed from V and 5 bases from J, the gap between germline ends came to 18 bases. CDR3: CASSPEQTRRTEAFF. The CDR3 nucleotides read TGTGCCAGCAGTCCTGAACAAACCCGAAGGACTGAAGCTTTCTTT.

The V call is TRBV24-1, the J call TRBJ1-5; 7 bases map to TRBD1. The CDR3 extends over 12 amino acids. Germline V lookup: CDR1 KGHDR, CDR2 SFDVKD. V was clipped by 12 bases and J by 2 bases; unmatched bases: 3. CDR3 DNA: TGTGCCCCCACAGGGGGCAATCAGCCCCAGCATTTT. Its translation: CAPTGGNQPQHF.

This chain joins TRBV28 and TRBJ1-2, with a weak D call TRBD1 (6 bases). Germline-derived CDR1 and CDR2 are MDHEN and SYDVKM. There are 14 residues in the CDR3. V was clipped by 6 bases and J by 2 bases, with 13 bases between them. Here the CDR3 DNA reads TGTGCCAGCAGGGGCCCCGGGGGCAACTATGGCTACACCTTC. It encodes CASRGPGGNYGYTF.